The 7 T cell receptor beta chains below come from one sample, sequenced in a study of beta chain features in type 1 diabetes. General observations from the study: People with Type 1 diabetes carried modestly yet significantly shorter TCRB CDR3s in all four CD4+ subsets.

The whole isolated RNA underwent reverse transcription, so sequencing captured expressed TCRB transcripts. The protocol was immunoSEQ multiplex PCR, while the TCRdb copy is restricted to in-frame clones and leaves out a portion. The sample has about 650,000 clones; around an eighth are singletons. Their specific antigens are unknown. The sequenced sample was naive CD4+ T cells from blood. Receptors were obtained from a man younger than 45 with type 1 diabetes.

This clone was counted only a few times. The chain recombines TRBV6-5 with TRBJ2-7, with 7 bases fitting TRBD1. J gave up 2 bases and V 0 bases, and 4 bases lay outside the gene matches. The CDR3 sequence is 15 residues long. Germline values: CDR1 MNHEY, CDR2 SVGAGI. The chain's CDR3 is CASSYSPGTAYEQYF. The CDR3 DNA sequence: TGTGCCAGCAGTTACTCGCCCGGGACAGCCTACGAGCAGTACTTC.

Here the CDR3 DNA reads TGTGCCAGCAGCTCGCTAGCGGCTAGCACAGATACGCAGTATTTT. Its translation is CASSSLAASTDTQYF. The V call is TRBV7-2, the J call TRBJ2-3, with 7 bases that match TRBD2. The ends lost 4 bases at V and 0 bases at J; junction bases unmatched: 4. The CDR3 sequence is 15 residues long. In germline, CDR1 is SGHTA, CDR2 FQGNSA.

A note on this clone: This specimen includes other DNA sequences encoding the same CDR3. The V call is TRBV7-2, the J call TRBJ1-2; 9 bases match TRBD1. Germline loops: CDR1 SGHTA, CDR2 FQGNSA. CDR3 length: 13 amino acids. V lost 5 bases, J lost 5 bases, and 3 bases stayed unmatched. CDR3 nucleotides: TGTGCCAGCAGCCTGGGACAGGGATATGGCTACACCTTC. Translated, it gives CASSLGQGYGYTF.

The chain uses TRBV7-2 and TRBJ2-7; D perhaps matches TRBD1 (6 bases). The CDR3 is 18 residues long. The germline CDR1 and CDR2 sequences are SGHTA and FQGNSA. The V and J ends lost 5 bases and 3 bases respectively, with 26 bases between them. In nucleotides, the CDR3 is TGTGCCAGCAGCCGATATCCGGACAGTAAAAAGTTGAACTACGAGCAGTACTTC. Its protein is CASSRYPDSKKLNYEQYF. Drawing the rest from reference TRBV7-2 and TRBJ2-7, the complete variable domain is GAGVSQSPSNKVTEKGKDVELRCDPISGHTALYWYRQSLGQGLEFLIYFQGNSAPDKSGLPSDRFSAERTGGSVSTLTIQRTQQEDSAVYLCASSRYPDSKKLNYEQYFGPGTRLTVT.

This clone was detected only a few times. The J gene is TRBJ2-1, the V gene TRBV7-3; 7 bases line up with TRBD1. With 5 bases clipped from V and 9 bases from J, the junction kept 7 bases outside the gene matches. CDR1 and CDR2 (germline): SGHTA, FQGTGA. The CDR3 extends over 13 amino acids. CDR3 amino acids: CASSQDRETEQFF. CDR3 nucleotide sequence: TGTGCCAGCAGCCAAGACAGGGAGACTGAGCAGTTCTTC.

There are a few counts of this clone. This chain connects TRBV28 to TRBJ1-5; 8 nucleotides line up with TRBD1. The germline V gene encodes CDR1 MDHEN and CDR2 SYDVKM. This CDR3 has 15 amino acids. The V segment lost 4 bases and the J segment 8 bases; nucleotides outside the gene matches: 10. CDR3 protein: CASSSVAGGFEPQHF. For the CDR3, the DNA is TGTGCCAGCAGTTCTGTGGCAGGGGGCTTCGAGCCCCAGCATTTT.

CDR3 coding DNA: TGTGCCAGCAGCTTCGGACAGCCTAATTCACCCCTCCACTTT. Residues: CASSFGQPNSPLHF. The V call is TRBV7-3, the J call TRBJ1-6, with D perhaps TRBD1 (6 bases). Trimming removed 3 bases from V and 6 bases from J, with 9 bases in between. Germline V gives CDR1 SGHTA, CDR2 FQGTGA. The CDR3 is 14 residues long.